The sequence of this TCR beta chain was determined in a study of cytotoxic CD8 clonotypes in ibrutinib-treated CLL (dated by TCRdb to about 2021). At the level of the whole study: The cohort included roughly 15 treatment-naive and roughly ten relapsed/refractory patients; around 17 were IGHV unmutated. Responses were partial in around 25 patients and complete in 2; after median roughly 69 months follow-up, roughly 14 stayed in remission and roughly twelve progressed. Response samples were taken after a median of about a year on treatment, ranging from about 6 to 40 months. Samples averaged about 260,000 productive templates and some 96,000 productive rearrangements. Of the 80 to 95 participants in the trial, 20 to 30 had longitudinal samples available. Cryopreserved peripheral blood mononuclear cells were collected at three points: before therapy, at response, and at either sustained remission or disease progression. Every remission and progressive disease sample was obtained while ibrutinib was still being received by the patients.

Based on the germline V gene, the CDR1 and CDR2 sequences are SGHTA and FQGNSA. V loses 3 bases, J loses 1 base, and the germline ends lie 4 bases apart. The CDR3 runs 13 residues from the cysteine to the phenylalanine. Of the read, only the CDR3 DNA is kept; its 39 bases are in frame from base 1. On a MiSeq, deep resolution sequencing aimed for a depth between 1 in 1 million and 1 in 200,000 T cells, with each clonotype covered approximately 10x on average. The immunoSEQ hsTCRB Kit was used to generate the TCR beta libraries. The authors processed their data as follows. ImmunoSEQ Data Assistant and ImmunoSEQ Analyzer were used for data analysis, and V, D and J genes were assigned according to IMGT definitions. Clonality, which ranges from 0 to 1, was calculated as one minus the normalized Shannon entropy of productive rearrangement frequencies. Only overrepresented clonotypes making up at least 0.05% of each patient's repertoire were included in the public clonotype analysis. Repertoires from approximately 13 age-matched healthy donors in immuneACCESS were used as clonality controls. Sourced from immuneACCESS, this table was stored by TCRdb with only in-frame sequences that have V and J called. A share of the clones is absent; for the studies checked, an unresolved V gene accounts for under half, and the remainder has no known explanation. V and J calls and clone size are given by that table; D and trimming were obtained from the DNA. Counted in this sample were about 160,000 clones; approximately 77% of them appeared once. Over 2% of the sample is in the top ten clones.

Paper-wide results and their limitations: At baseline, clonality was higher than in age-matched healthy donors and showed a strong correlation with circulating CD8+ T-cell counts. Public clonotypes were found to be uncommon and were observed to contract or remain stable during treatment; the increase in clonality was shown to reflect expansion of private clonotypes at ibrutinib response. Clonality rose at ibrutinib response, remained stable during sustained remission, and dropped back toward baseline at progression. Lymph node repertoires were not examined, and the timing of sampling was not matched between patients in sustained remission and those whose disease progressed.

With respect to this clone: Its antigen remains unidentified. Per-base quality was not reported, and no clone a single base away is much larger than it.

The time point label on this specimen signifies: about a year on ibrutinib. Approximately 2 micrograms of genomic DNA were extracted from cryopreserved PBMCs for TCR beta library preparation. Longitudinal blood samples from CLL patients receiving ibrutinib monotherapy were subjected to high-throughput TCR beta sequencing. The patients took part in an open-label, single-center phase 2 trial of ibrutinib monotherapy. The sequences come from PBMCs, collected after 12 months of ibrutinib treatment. Here the chain combines TRBV7-2 and TRBJ1-5, with the D gene call left open. This clonotype originated in a human donor with chronic lymphocytic leukemia. This receptor carries the CDR3 CASSFKSNQPQHF. The DNA sequence follows: TGTGCCAGCAGCTTTAAGAGCAATCAGCCCCAGCATTTT.